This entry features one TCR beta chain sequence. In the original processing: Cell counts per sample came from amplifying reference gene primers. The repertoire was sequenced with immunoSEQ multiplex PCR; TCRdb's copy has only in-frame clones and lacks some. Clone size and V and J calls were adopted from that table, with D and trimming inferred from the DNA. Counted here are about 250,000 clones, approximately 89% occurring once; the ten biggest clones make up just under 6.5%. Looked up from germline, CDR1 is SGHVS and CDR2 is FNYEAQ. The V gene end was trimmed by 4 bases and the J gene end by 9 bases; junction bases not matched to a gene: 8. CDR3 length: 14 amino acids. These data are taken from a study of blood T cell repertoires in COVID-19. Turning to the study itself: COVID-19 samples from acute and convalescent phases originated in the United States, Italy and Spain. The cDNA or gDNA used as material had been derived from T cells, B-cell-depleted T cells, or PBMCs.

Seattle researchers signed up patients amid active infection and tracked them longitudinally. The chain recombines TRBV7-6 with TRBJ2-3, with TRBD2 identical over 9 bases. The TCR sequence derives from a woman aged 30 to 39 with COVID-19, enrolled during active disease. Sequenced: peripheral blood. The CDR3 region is CASSYAGGNPTQYF. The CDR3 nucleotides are TGTGCCAGCAGCTACGCGGGGGGGAATCCGACGCAGTATTTT.